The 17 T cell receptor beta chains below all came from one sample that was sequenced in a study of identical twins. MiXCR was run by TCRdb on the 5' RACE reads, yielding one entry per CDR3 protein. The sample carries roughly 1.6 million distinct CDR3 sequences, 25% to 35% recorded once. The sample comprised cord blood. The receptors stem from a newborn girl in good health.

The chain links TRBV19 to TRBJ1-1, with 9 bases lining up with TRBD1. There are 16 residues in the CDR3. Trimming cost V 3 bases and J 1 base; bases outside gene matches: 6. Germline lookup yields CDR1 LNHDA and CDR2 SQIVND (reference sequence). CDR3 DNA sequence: TGTGCCAGTAGTATCGGGACAGGGTTCCCGAACACTGAAGCTTTCTTT. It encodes CASSIGTGFPNTEAFF.

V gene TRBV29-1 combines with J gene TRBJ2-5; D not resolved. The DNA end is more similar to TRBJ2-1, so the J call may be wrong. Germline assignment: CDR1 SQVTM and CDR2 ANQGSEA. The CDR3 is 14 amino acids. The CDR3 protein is CSVERLALQETQFF. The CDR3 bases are TGCAGCGTTGAGAGGTTGGCTCTCCAAGAGACCCAGTTCTTC.

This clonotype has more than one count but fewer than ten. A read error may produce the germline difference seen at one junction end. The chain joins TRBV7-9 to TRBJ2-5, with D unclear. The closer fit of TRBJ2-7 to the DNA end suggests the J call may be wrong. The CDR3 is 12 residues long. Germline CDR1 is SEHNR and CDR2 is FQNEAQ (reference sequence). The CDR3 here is CAGSLTGSEQYF. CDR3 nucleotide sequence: TGTGCCGGCAGCTTAACCGGTTCCGAGCAGTACTTC.

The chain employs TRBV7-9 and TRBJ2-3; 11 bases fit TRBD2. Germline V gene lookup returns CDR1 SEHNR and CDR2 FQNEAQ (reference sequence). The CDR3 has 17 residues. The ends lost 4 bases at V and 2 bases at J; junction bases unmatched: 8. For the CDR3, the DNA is TGTGCCAGCAGCTCTCCTAGACTAGCGGGACTCACAGATACGCAGTATTTT. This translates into CASSSPRLAGLTDTQYF. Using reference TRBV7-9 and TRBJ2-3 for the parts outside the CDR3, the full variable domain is DTGVSQNPRHKITKRGQNVTFRCDPISEHNRLYWYRQTLGQGPEFLTYFQNEAQLEKSRLLSDRFSAERPKGSFSTLEIQRTEQGDSAMYLCASSSPRLAGLTDTQYFGPGTRLTVL.

The CDR3 sequence is CASSSQPSTDTQYF. The CDR3 bases are TGTGCCAGCAGTTCTCAACCTAGCACAGATACGCAGTATTTT. The chain employs TRBV28 and TRBJ2-3; no clear D. CDR1 is MDHEN and CDR2 is SYDVKM in the germline V gene. Trimming left V 4 bases short and J 0 bases short, with 8 bases between. The CDR3 contains 14 residues.

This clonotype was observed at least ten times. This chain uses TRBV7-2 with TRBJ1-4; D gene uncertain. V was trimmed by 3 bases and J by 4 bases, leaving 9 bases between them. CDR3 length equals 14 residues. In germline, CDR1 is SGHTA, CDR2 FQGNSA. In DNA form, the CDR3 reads TGTGCCAGCAGCTTGAGAGGGTTTAATGAAAAACTGTTTTTT. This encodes CASSLRGFNEKLFF.

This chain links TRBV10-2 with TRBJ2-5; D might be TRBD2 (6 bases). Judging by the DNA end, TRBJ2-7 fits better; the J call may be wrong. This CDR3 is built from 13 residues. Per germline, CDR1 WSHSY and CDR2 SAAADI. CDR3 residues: CASRTRSQNEQYF. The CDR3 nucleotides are TGCGCCAGCAGGACTAGGTCCCAAAACGAGCAGTACTTC.

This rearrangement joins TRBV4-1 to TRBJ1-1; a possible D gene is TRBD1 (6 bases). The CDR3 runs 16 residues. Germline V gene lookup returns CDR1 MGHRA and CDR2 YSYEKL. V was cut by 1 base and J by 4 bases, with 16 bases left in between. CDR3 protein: CASSQALRGRGTEAFF. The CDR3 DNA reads TGCGCCAGCAGCCAAGCTCTGAGGGGGAGAGGCACTGAAGCTTTCTTT.

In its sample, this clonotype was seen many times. DNA of the CDR3: TGTGCCAGCAGTGCAAACCCTTACAATGAGCAGTTCTTC. Protein sequence: CASSANPYNEQFF. V usage is TRBV2 and J usage is TRBJ2-1; D call uncertain. The CDR3 runs 13 residues. V lost 4 bases and J lost 4, with 8 bases in between. Per germline, CDR1 SNHLY and CDR2 FYNNEI.

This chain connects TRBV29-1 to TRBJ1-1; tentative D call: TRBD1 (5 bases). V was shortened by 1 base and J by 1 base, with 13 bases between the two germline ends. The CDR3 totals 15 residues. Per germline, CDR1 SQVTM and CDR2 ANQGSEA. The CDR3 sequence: CSVEVGGRRNTEAFF. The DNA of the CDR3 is TGCAGCGTTGAAGTGGGGGGACGTAGGAACACTGAAGCTTTCTTT. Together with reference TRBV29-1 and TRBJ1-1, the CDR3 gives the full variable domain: SAVISQKPSRDICQRGTSLTIQCQVDSQVTMMFWYRQQPGQSLTLIATANQGSEATYESGFVIDKFPISRPNLTFSTLTVSNMSPEDSSIYLCSVEVGGRRNTEAFFGQGTRLTVV.

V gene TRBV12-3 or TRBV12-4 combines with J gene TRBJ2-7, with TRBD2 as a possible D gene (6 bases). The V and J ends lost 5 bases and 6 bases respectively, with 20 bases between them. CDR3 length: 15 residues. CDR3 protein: CASSPPSGESSEQYF. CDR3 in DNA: TGTGCCAGCAGTCCCCCCTCGGGGGAGTCGTCCGAGCAGTACTTC.

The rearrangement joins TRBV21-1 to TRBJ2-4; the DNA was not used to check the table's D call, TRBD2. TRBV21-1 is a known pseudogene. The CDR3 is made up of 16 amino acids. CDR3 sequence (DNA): TGTGCCAGCAGCAATTTGGCGGGGGGGACCAAAAACATTCAGTACTTC. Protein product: CASSNLAGGTKNIQYF.

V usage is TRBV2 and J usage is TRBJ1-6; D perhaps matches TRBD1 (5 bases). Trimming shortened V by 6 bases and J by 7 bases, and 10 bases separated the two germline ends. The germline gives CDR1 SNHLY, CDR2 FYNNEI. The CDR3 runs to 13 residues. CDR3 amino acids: CASRWRGNSPLHF. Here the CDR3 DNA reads TGTGCCAGCAGATGGAGGGGAAATTCACCCCTCCACTTT.

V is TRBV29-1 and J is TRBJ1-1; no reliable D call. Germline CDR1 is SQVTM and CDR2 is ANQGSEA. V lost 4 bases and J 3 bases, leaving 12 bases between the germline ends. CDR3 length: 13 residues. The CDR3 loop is CSVVGHSHTEAFF. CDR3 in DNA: TGCAGCGTTGTAGGGCACTCCCACACTGAAGCTTTCTTT.

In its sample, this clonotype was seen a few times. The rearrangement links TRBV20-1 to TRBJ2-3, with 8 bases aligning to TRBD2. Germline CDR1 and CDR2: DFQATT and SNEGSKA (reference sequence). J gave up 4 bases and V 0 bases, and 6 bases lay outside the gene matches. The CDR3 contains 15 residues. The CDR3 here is CSARDTAGAPDTQYF. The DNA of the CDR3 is TGCAGTGCTAGAGATACAGCGGGAGCTCCAGATACGCAGTATTTT.

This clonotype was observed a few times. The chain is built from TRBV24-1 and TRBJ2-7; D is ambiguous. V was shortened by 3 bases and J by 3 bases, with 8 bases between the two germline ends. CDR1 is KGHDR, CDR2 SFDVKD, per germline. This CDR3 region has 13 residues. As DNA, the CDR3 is TGTGCCACCAGTGATCCGCTTTACTACGAGCAGTACTTC. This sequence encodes CATSDPLYYEQYF.

This CDR3 is CSARAGLAVPNTEAFF. As DNA, the CDR3 is TGCAGTGCTAGAGCTGGTTTGGCAGTACCGAACACTGAAGCTTTCTTT. V usage is TRBV20-1 and J usage is TRBJ1-1; no definite D call. Trimming stripped 1 base from V and 1 base from J, with 16 bases between. The CDR3 loop spans 16 amino acids. Germline CDR1 and CDR2: DFQATT and SNEGSKA (reference sequence).